These 21 T cell receptor beta chains share one sample of origin, sequenced in a study of shared clonotypes between healthy human individuals. Method: immunoSEQ multiplex PCR; TCRdb's copy keeps in-frame clones and lacks some. Of over a million clones in the sample, around 74% were seen once. Sequenced sample: memory CD4+ T cells sorted from blood. Subset reported: CD45RA-negative fraction. These receptor sequences come from a man between 18 and 35 years old in good health.

This chain joins TRBV7-6 and TRBJ1-5; D uncertain. V was shortened by 2 bases and J by 6 bases, with 8 bases between the two germline ends. CDR1 SGHVS and CDR2 FNYEAQ come from the germline V gene. The CDR3 runs to 13 residues. The CDR3 is CASSLSTGQPQHF. CDR3 nucleotide sequence: TGTGCCAGCAGCTTAAGCACCGGTCAGCCCCAGCATTTT.

CDR3 sequence: CASSLRAGNSPLHF. DNA for the CDR3: TGTGCCAGCAGCTTAAGAGCGGGGAATTCACCCCTCCACTTT. The V call is TRBV5-4, the J call TRBJ1-6; D is ambiguous. Germline V gives CDR1 SGHNT, CDR2 YYREEE (reference sequence). The V gene lost 2 bases and the J gene lost 7 bases, with 10 bases spanning the gap. This CDR3 is 14 amino acids long.

This rearrangement joins TRBV19 to TRBJ2-7; 9 nucleotides line up with TRBD1. Germline values: CDR1 LNHDA, CDR2 SQIVND (reference sequence). Trimming cost V 4 bases and J 4 bases; bases outside gene matches: 2. This CDR3 spans 13 amino acids. CDR3 sequence (DNA): TGTGCCAGTAGTACACAGGGGGCTTACGAGCAGTACTTC. This gives the protein CASSTQGAYEQYF.

J is TRBJ1-2 and V is TRBV10-3, with TRBD1 matching over 7 bases. Trimming took 2 bases from V and 0 from J; bases not matched to a gene: 9. The V gene's germline CDR1 is ENHRY and CDR2 SYGVKD. The CDR3 extends over 17 amino acids. CDR3 in amino acids: CAISERGGQLANYGYTF. CDR3 DNA sequence: TGTGCCATCAGTGAGAGAGGGGGACAGTTAGCTAACTATGGCTACACCTTC.

This clone was observed a handful of times. The DNA of the CDR3 is TGTGCCAGCAGCCCCCCGGGGTCAGGGGGTGGCAATGAGCAGTTCTTC. Translating it yields CASSPPGSGGGNEQFF. The chain links TRBV7-9 to TRBJ2-1; 7 bases match TRBD1. Germline V gene sequence: CDR1 SEHNR, CDR2 FQNEAQ (reference sequence). The CDR3 totals 16 residues. V shed 5 bases and J 6 bases; nucleotides not matched to a gene: 13.

The chain is built from TRBV11-3 and TRBJ2-2; D tentatively reads TRBD1 or TRBD2 (6 bases each). Germline assignment: CDR1 SGHNT and CDR2 YENEEA. The ends were cut back, 4 bases at V and 10 bases at J, with 16 bases in the middle. This CDR3 contains 14 residues. The CDR3 protein is CASSSRGGSEELFF. The CDR3 DNA reads TGTGCCAGCAGCTCCCGAGGGGGGTCGGAGGAGCTGTTTTTT.

The chain recombines TRBV5-8 with TRBJ1-3, with no clear D. Germline V gene lookup returns CDR1 SGHTS and CDR2 YDEGEE. V was shortened by 4 bases and J by 0 bases, with 8 bases between the two germline ends. CDR3 length: 14 residues. The CDR3 bases are TGTGCCAGCAGCCGTGGAAGCTCTGGAAACACCATATATTTT. It codes for CASSRGSSGNTIYF.

The sample holds many counts of this clone. The chain uses TRBV21-1 and TRBJ2-4; no check of the table's D call, TRBD2, against the DNA was made. TRBV21-1 is marked as a pseudogene. This CDR3 comprises 18 residues. CDR3 sequence reads: CASRKGTSGTLSKNIQYF. The CDR3 bases are TGTGCCAGCAGGAAAGGGACTAGCGGGACCCTTTCCAAAAACATTCAGTACTTC.

This chain's CDR3 is CAWSFRGRGGYTF. The CDR3, as DNA: TGTGCCTGGAGCTTCAGGGGGCGCGGTGGCTACACCTTC. The rearrangement joins TRBV30 to TRBJ1-2; 8 bases match TRBD1. Trimming removed 3 bases from V and 7 bases from J; junction bases left unmatched: 7. Germline V CDR1 and CDR2: GTSNPN, SVGIG (reference sequence). The CDR3 length is 13 residues.

This sequence joins TRBV11-3 and TRBJ2-3; D is uncertain. The CDR3 sequence is 13 residues long. Germline V CDR1 and CDR2: SGHNT, YENEEA. Trimming left V 1 base short and J 2 bases short, with 4 bases between. The DNA of the CDR3 is TGTGCCAGCAGCTTAGTGGACACAGATACGCAGTATTTT. It is translated as CASSLVDTDTQYF.

This chain links TRBV5-4 with TRBJ2-2, with D perhaps assigned TRBD1 or TRBD2 (5 bases each). The germline V gene encodes CDR1 SGHNT and CDR2 YYREEE (reference sequence). The CDR3 loop spans 15 amino acids. Trimming took 0 bases from V and 6 from J, leaving 12 bases between them. The CDR3 bases are TGTGCCAGCAGCTTGGATGGGGGTGGGGCCGGGGAGCTGTTTTTT. Protein: CASSLDGGGAGELFF.

The sample holds many counts of this clone. This sample also contains other DNA sequences that code for the same CDR3. V and J are TRBV18 and TRBJ2-7; D is perhaps TRBD1 (5 bases). The germline V and J ends were trimmed by 3 bases and 3 bases, with 9 bases remaining between them. The CDR3 contains 13 residues. Germline values: CDR1 KGHSH, CDR2 LQKENI. DNA of the CDR3: TGTGCCAGCTCACCGGGGCAGCACTACGAGCAGTACTTC. Translation: CASSPGQHYEQYF. The full variable domain, its missing parts supplied by reference TRBV18 and TRBJ2-7, is NAGVMQNPRHLVRRRGQEARLRCSPMKGHSHVYWYRQLPEEGLKFMVYLQKENIIDESGMPKERFSAEFPKEGPSILRIQQVVRGDSAAYFCASSPGQHYEQYFGPGTRLTVT.

To note about this clone: Compared with germline, one end of the junction differs, possibly owing to a read error. The chain joins TRBV19 to TRBJ1-5; no reliable D call. The germline CDR1 and CDR2 sequences are LNHDA and SQIVND (reference sequence). This CDR3 contains 13 residues. The CDR3 nucleotides are TGTGCCAGTAGTATCTTTAGCGATCAGCCCCAGCATTTT. Encoded protein: CASSIFSDQPQHF. The full variable domain, completed using reference TRBV19 and TRBJ1-5, is DGGITQSPKYLFRKEGQNVTLSCEQNLNHDAMYWYRQDPGQGLRLIYYSQIVNDFQKGDIAEGYSVSREKKESFPLTVTSAQKNPTAFYLCASSIFSDQPQHFGDGTRLSIL.

This clone has a handful of counts. V is TRBV6-1 and J is TRBJ2-1; TRBD2 is a possible D gene (6 bases). Trimming cost V 7 bases and J 1 base, with 20 bases left between them. Germline assignment: CDR1 MNHNS and CDR2 SASEGT. The CDR3 runs 17 residues. CDR3 coding DNA: TGTGCCAGCACTGACAGCTGGGACTGGCGATCCTACAATGAGCAGTTCTTC. Encoded protein: CASTDSWDWRSYNEQFF.

The rearrangement links TRBV5-4 to TRBJ2-2, with D perhaps matching TRBD2 (6 bases). The ends were cut back, 4 bases at V and 2 bases at J, with 18 bases in the middle. This CDR3 contains 17 residues. Germline V gives CDR1 SGHNT, CDR2 YYREEE (reference sequence). The CDR3 is CASSAGGTGRNTGELFF. CDR3 nucleotides: TGTGCCAGCAGCGCAGGAGGGACGGGGAGAAACACCGGGGAGCTGTTTTTT. Full variable domain (outside the CDR3, taken from reference TRBV5-4 and TRBJ2-2): ETGVTQSPTHLIKTRGQQVTLRCSSQSGHNTVSWYQQALGQGPQFIFQYYREEENGRGNFPPRFSGLQFPNYSSELNVNALELDDSALYLCASSAGGTGRNTGELFFGEGSRLTVL.

The chain combines TRBV28 with TRBJ1-4, with D unresolved. The CDR3 extends over 15 amino acids. Looked up from germline, CDR1 is MDHEN and CDR2 is SYDVKM. V shed 6 bases and J shed 0 bases, with 11 bases lying between them. CDR3 residues: CASRGDPTTNEKLFF. The CDR3, as DNA: TGTGCCAGCAGAGGAGATCCTACAACTAATGAAAAACTGTTTTTT.

This clone has just one count. The chain joins TRBV4-2 to TRBJ1-4, with a weak D call TRBD1 (5 bases). CDR1 and CDR2 (germline): LGHNA, YNFKEQ. The CDR3 contains 14 residues. With 3 bases removed from V and 7 bases from J, the gap between germline ends came to 12 bases. CDR3: CASSQVGTPEKLFF. DNA for the CDR3: TGTGCCAGCAGCCAGGTTGGGACGCCTGAAAAACTGTTTTTT.

J is TRBJ1-2 and V is TRBV6-5, with 8 bases lining up with TRBD1. V shed 0 bases, J shed 5 bases, and the junction held 5 bases outside the gene matches. The CDR3 is 15 residues long. CDR1 MNHEY and CDR2 SVGAGI come from the germline V gene. Here the CDR3 DNA reads TGTGCCAGCAGTTACTCGGCAGGGGGCCATTATGGCTACACCTTC. Protein product: CASSYSAGGHYGYTF.

This clone was detected a few times. This same CDR3 is encoded by further DNA sequences in the sample. This chain connects TRBV5-4 to TRBJ1-1; TRBD1 matches 8 bases. CDR1 is SGHNT, CDR2 YYREEE, per germline (reference sequence). V shed 4 bases, J shed 3 bases, and the junction held 5 bases outside the gene matches. The CDR3 contains 14 residues. The CDR3 bases are TGTGCCAGCAGCCTGGACAGGGTGGACACTGAAGCTTTCTTT. Translating gives CASSLDRVDTEAFF.

This clone has only a few counts. V and J are TRBV4-3 and TRBJ2-1; no firm D call. Germline lookup yields CDR1 LGHNA and CDR2 YSLEER. Trimming cost V 0 bases and J 4 bases, with 13 bases left between them. The CDR3 loop spans 16 amino acids. CDR3 in DNA: TGCGCCAGCAGCCAAGATTTCCGCCAAGTTTACAATGAGCAGTTCTTC. Its protein product is CASSQDFRQVYNEQFF.

This chain uses TRBV29-1 with TRBJ2-7; TRBD1 aligns across 11 bases. The V gene's germline CDR1 is SQVTM and CDR2 ANQGSEA. This CDR3 spans 15 amino acids. Trimming took 7 bases from V and 2 from J; bases not matched to a gene: 10. The DNA of the CDR3 is TGCAGCGCGGGGCCGGGACAGGGGGATCCCTACGAGCAGTACTTC. Amino acid sequence: CSAGPGQGDPYEQYF.